This passage covers 9 T cell receptor beta chains from one sample sequenced in a study of stem cell transplantation in POMP-related autoinflammatory disease. Data came from immunoSEQ multiplex PCR; TCRdb stores just in-frame clones and leaves some out. The sample carries 2,000 to 2,500 clones, 86% recorded once. This specimen consisted of Tregs from PBMCs, obtained before stem cell transplantation. The source is a human donor with POMP-related autoinflammation and immune dysregulation (PRAID).

The chain combines TRBV7-9 with TRBJ1-1, with 8 positions matching TRBD1. CDR1 and CDR2 (germline): SEHNR, FQNEAQ (reference sequence). With V trimmed by 8 bases and J by 5 bases, 10 bases remained unmatched. There are 14 residues in the CDR3. The CDR3 nucleotides are TGTGCCAGCGCTAGGGGCAGGGGGCTGACTGAAGCTTTCTTT. Translating gives CASARGRGLTEAFF.

The chain combines TRBV9 with TRBJ1-2, with a weak D call TRBD1 (6 bases). V lost 4 bases and J 1 base, leaving 14 bases between the germline ends. CDR1 SGDLS and CDR2 YYNGEE come from the germline V gene. This CDR3 is 15 amino acids long. CDR3 coding DNA: TGTGCCAGCAGCTTTTCTGGACAGAATAACTATGGCTACACCTTC. Translating gives CASSFSGQNNYGYTF.

V gene TRBV19 combines with J gene TRBJ1-1; a weak D match, TRBD1 (5 bases). The V gene's germline CDR1 is LNHDA and CDR2 SQIVND (reference sequence). This CDR3 is 14 amino acids long. V lost 4 bases, J lost 3 bases, and 12 bases lay in between. The CDR3 sequence: CASSKGTLDTEAFF. The CDR3 DNA reads as TGTGCCAGTAGTAAAGGGACCTTGGACACTGAAGCTTTCTTT.

This chain connects TRBV7-5 to TRBJ1-3; no DNA check was done on the table's D call, TRBD1. TRBV7-5 constitutes a pseudogene. The CDR3 has 14 amino acids. CDR3 sequence: CASSLTGGGNTIYF. The CDR3 region has the DNA TGTGCCAGCAGCTTAACAGGGGGTGGAAACACCATATATTTT.

CDR3 DNA: TGTGCCAGCAGTGAGTGGGCGGTAATAGGGGAGACCCAGTACTTC. Its protein is CASSEWAVIGETQYF. The rearrangement links TRBV2 to TRBJ2-5; no clear D. Germline lookup yields CDR1 SNHLY and CDR2 FYNNEI. CDR3 length equals 15 residues. V dropped 3 bases and J dropped 5 bases, with 16 bases sitting between them.

The V gene is TRBV19, the J gene TRBJ1-1; D is perhaps TRBD1 (5 bases). V was pared by 6 bases and J by 0 bases, with 11 bases between. Germline lookup yields CDR1 LNHDA and CDR2 SQIVND (reference sequence). This CDR3 is 14 amino acids long. The CDR3 loop reads CASSPQVLNTEAFF. The CDR3 nucleotides are TGTGCCAGTAGCCCACAGGTGTTGAACACTGAAGCTTTCTTT. The full variable domain, completed using reference TRBV19 and TRBJ1-1, is DGGITQSPKYLFRKEGQNVTLSCEQNLNHDAMYWYRQDPGQGLRLIYYSQIVNDFQKGDIAEGYSVSREKKESFPLTVTSAQKNPTAFYLCASSPQVLNTEAFFGQGTRLTVV.

The rearrangement uses TRBV11-3 and TRBJ2-3, with D possibly TRBD1 on 6 matching bases. The CDR3 contains 13 residues. Per the germline V gene, CDR1 is SGHNT and CDR2 is YENEEA. Trimming shortened V by 2 bases and J by 3 bases, and 6 bases separated the two germline ends. The CDR3: CASSLQGTDTQYF. Written as DNA, the CDR3 is TGTGCCAGCAGCTTACAGGGGACAGATACGCAGTATTTT.

This clone was counted only a few times. The gene calls are TRBV25-1 and TRBJ2-7; TRBD2 aligns across 10 bases. V lost 10 bases to trimming and J lost 5 bases; unmatched junction nucleotides: 11. The germline CDR1 and CDR2 sequences are MGHDK and SYGVNS. CDR3 size: 14 residues. The CDR3 bases are TGTGCCACCCCAGCCCAGCGGGAGGGCCACGAGCAGTACTTC. Translated: CATPAQREGHEQYF.

V is TRBV5-1 and J is TRBJ1-1; D gene unclear. The CDR3 covers 14 residues. Germline CDR1 reads SGHRS; CDR2 reads YFSETQ. Trimming cost V 0 bases and J 2 bases, with 8 bases left between them. As DNA, the CDR3 is TGCGCCAGCAGCTTGGGGGCAGGAAACACTGAAGCTTTCTTT. It yields the protein CASSLGAGNTEAFF.